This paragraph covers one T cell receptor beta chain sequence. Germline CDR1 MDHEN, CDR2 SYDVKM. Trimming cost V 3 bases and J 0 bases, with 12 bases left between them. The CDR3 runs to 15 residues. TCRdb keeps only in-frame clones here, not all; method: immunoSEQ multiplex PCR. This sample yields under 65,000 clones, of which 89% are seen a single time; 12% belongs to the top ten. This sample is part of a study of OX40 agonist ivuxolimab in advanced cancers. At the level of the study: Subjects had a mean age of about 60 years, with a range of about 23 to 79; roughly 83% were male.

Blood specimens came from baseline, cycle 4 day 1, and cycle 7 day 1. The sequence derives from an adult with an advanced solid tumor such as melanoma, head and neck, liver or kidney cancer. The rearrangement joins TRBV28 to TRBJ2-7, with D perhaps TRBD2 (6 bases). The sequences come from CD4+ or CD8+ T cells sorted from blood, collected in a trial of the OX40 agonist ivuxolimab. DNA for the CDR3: TGTGCCAGCAGTTTGAGGACTACCTTCTCCTACGAGCAGTACTTC. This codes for CASSLRTTFSYEQYF. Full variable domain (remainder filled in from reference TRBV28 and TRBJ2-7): DVKVTQSSRYLVKRTGEKVFLECVQDMDHENMFWYRQDPGLGLRLIYFSYDVKMKEKGDIPEGYSVSREKKERFSLILESASTNQTSMYLCASSLRTTFSYEQYFGPGTRLTVT.